The text below deals with one TCR beta chain. Its cognate antigen is unknown. The data were taken from a study of cytomegalovirus exposure and HLA in healthy donors. Study background: A prior study identified over 100 million unique TCR beta sequences from some 200 million T cells. Broader study findings: Presence/absence analyses assumed roughly uniform sequencing depth across donors, which may not hold.

A multiplex PCR was run with 60 Vbeta primers and 13 Jbeta primers. Here immunoSEQ multiplex PCR was the method, and the copy in TCRdb shows in-frame clones only, minus some. This table has a few hundred thousand clones, around 80% appearing once. The sequenced sample consisted of PBMCs. The origin of this receptor is a girl aged 2-10 years in good health and CMV-seronegative.

Written as DNA, the CDR3 is TGTGCCACCAGCCTAGCTGGCAATGAGCAGTTCTTC. Its protein product is CATSLAGNEQFF. The chain recombines TRBV15 with TRBJ2-1; tentative D call: TRBD2 (5 bases). Trimming cost V 5 bases and J 6 bases, with 8 bases left between them. This CDR3 region has 12 residues. Germline values: CDR1 LNHNV, CDR2 YYDKDF (reference sequence).